This T cell receptor beta chain derives from a study of blood T cell repertoires in COVID-19. For the study at large: PBMCs, B-cell-depleted T cells, or T cells provided the cDNA or gDNA that made up the material.

Seattle researchers signed up patients amid active infection and tracked them longitudinally. This clone was counted a few times. In the study's own analysis: Reference gene primers were amplified, and this amplification served to estimate nucleated cell counts. Assay: immunoSEQ multiplex PCR; the TCRdb copy retains only in-frame clones and omits some. The V and J calls and clone size are taken from that table; D and trimming were inferred from the DNA. There are about 440,000 clones in the sample; 88% occur only once, and around an eighth lies in the top ten. The sequence was collected from a woman between 50 and 59 years old with COVID-19, enrolled during active disease. Material: peripheral blood.

CDR3 protein: CSASVRGPYNTEAFF. For the CDR3, the DNA is TGCAGTGCTAGTGTAAGGGGTCCTTATAACACTGAAGCTTTCTTT. The chain has TRBV20-1 and TRBJ1-1; a possible D gene is TRBD1 (5 bases). Looked up from germline, CDR1 is DFQATT and CDR2 is SNEGSKA (reference sequence). The CDR3 has 15 residues. The V and J ends lost 3 bases and 2 bases respectively, with 16 bases between them.